Below, 17 T cell receptor beta chains from the same sample are listed, as sequenced in a study of T cells in Graves' hyperthyroidism and ophthalmopathy. Amplified TCR beta CDR3 regions came from RNA transcripts. The primer set for the first-round RT-PCR of the TCR CDR3 was HTBI. One entry per CDR3 protein results from TCRdb running MiXCR on the multiplex PCR reads. The sample lists 200,000 to 250,000 distinct CDR3 sequences; around 17% were seen once. The sample taken for sequencing was blood. These receptors originate from a woman in her late teens or twenties with Graves' ophthalmopathy.

This clonotype was seen at least ten times. V usage is TRBV28 and J usage is TRBJ1-1; 7 nucleotides align to TRBD1. The CDR3 consists of 13 residues. The J segment lost 0 bases and the V segment lost 5 bases, leaving 0 bases of the junction unmatched. Germline CDR1 MDHEN, CDR2 SYDVKM. The CDR3 DNA reads as TGTGCCAGCAGTGGACAGGTGAACACTGAAGCTTTCTTT. Translation: CASSGQVNTEAFF.

This clonotype was seen at least ten times. V gene TRBV5-1 combines with J gene TRBJ2-5; the D is unclear. The CDR3 extends over 13 amino acids. Germline V gene sequence: CDR1 SGHRS, CDR2 YFSETQ. The ends were cut back, 0 bases at V and 5 bases at J, with 8 bases in the middle. CDR3 protein: CASSLGFGETQYF. The CDR3 DNA sequence: TGCGCCAGCAGCTTGGGATTCGGTGAGACCCAGTACTTC.

The rearrangement joins TRBV2 to TRBJ1-2; D might be TRBD1 (5 bases). Germline V gene lookup returns CDR1 SNHLY and CDR2 FYNNEI. V shed 4 bases and J shed 0 bases, with 15 bases lying between them. CDR3 length: 16 amino acids. CDR3 region: CASSGRRDRPNYGYTF. Here the CDR3 DNA reads TGTGCCAGCAGTGGGAGGCGGGACCGCCCTAACTATGGCTACACCTTC.

Many counts were recorded for this clonotype. The chain employs TRBV11-3 and TRBJ1-2, with D maybe TRBD1 (5 bases). Per the germline V gene, CDR1 is SGHNT and CDR2 is YENEEA. V lost 3 bases and J 4 bases, leaving 12 bases between the germline ends. There are 14 residues in the CDR3. The CDR3 DNA sequence: TGTGCCAGCAGCTTCAGGGTATTCCCCTATGGCTACACCTTC. Encoded protein: CASSFRVFPYGYTF.

In its sample, this clonotype was seen many times. The chain links TRBV6-1 to TRBJ2-5; 9 nucleotides agree with TRBD2. This CDR3 comprises 14 residues. With V trimmed by 6 bases and J by 6 bases, 8 bases remained unmatched. The V gene's germline CDR1 is MNHNS and CDR2 SASEGT. The CDR3 protein is CASSMREGRKTQYF. Here the CDR3 DNA reads TGTGCCAGCAGCATGCGGGAGGGTAGAAAGACCCAGTACTTC.

This clonotype was detected ten times or more. This chain uses TRBV9 with TRBJ2-7; possibly TRBD2 for D (6 bases). This CDR3 region has 14 residues. Trimming left V 4 bases short and J 3 bases short, with 14 bases between. Germline CDR1 SGDLS, CDR2 YYNGEE. CDR3 nucleotide sequence: TGTGCCAGCAGCCTGGGCGGGACGGACTACGAGCAGTACTTC. Translation: CASSLGGTDYEQYF.

V gene TRBV2 combines with J gene TRBJ2-1; 7 positions agree with TRBD1. Germline V gene data show CDR1 as SNHLY and CDR2 as FYNNEI. CDR3 length: 13 residues. With V trimmed by 8 bases and J by 6 bases, 7 bases remained unmatched. The CDR3 spells CASEGARSNEQFF. DNA of the CDR3: TGTGCCAGCGAGGGGGCTCGGAGCAATGAGCAGTTCTTC.

Ten or more counts support this clonotype. The V gene is TRBV30, the J gene TRBJ1-1; D not resolved. Germline V lookup: CDR1 GTSNPN, CDR2 SVGIG (reference sequence). The CDR3 consists of 13 residues. V was cut by 0 bases and J by 1 base, with 6 bases left in between. CDR3 in DNA: TGTGCCTGGAGTGTGAAGGGGAACACTGAAGCTTTCTTT. Protein sequence: CAWSVKGNTEAFF.

This clonotype was recorded at least ten times. The V and J genes are TRBV4-3 and TRBJ2-7; TRBD2 aligns across 7 bases. This CDR3 is built from 16 residues. The junction had 9 bases not matched to a gene; V was cut back by 0 bases and J by 4 bases. The V gene's germline CDR1 is LGHNA and CDR2 YSLEER. Here the CDR3 reads CASSQDHSGTSYEQYF. Written as DNA, the CDR3 is TGCGCCAGCAGCCAAGATCACAGCGGGACCTCATACGAGCAGTACTTC.

This clonotype occurred many times. J is TRBJ1-6 and V is TRBV2; the D is unclear. The germline V gene encodes CDR1 SNHLY and CDR2 FYNNEI. V was trimmed by 4 bases and J by 5 bases, leaving 9 bases between them. The CDR3 has 14 amino acids. DNA of the CDR3: TGTGCCAGCAGTGTTTACGCTGATAATTCACCCCTCCACTTT. Residues: CASSVYADNSPLHF.

This clonotype was seen many times. The V gene is TRBV4-1, the J gene TRBJ1-5; a possible D gene is TRBD1 (5 bases). Germline-derived CDR1 and CDR2 are MGHRA and YSYEKL. The V and J ends lost 1 base and 5 bases respectively, with 18 bases between them. CDR3 length: 17 amino acids. The CDR3 DNA follows: TGCGCCAGCAGCCAAGGGGCAGGGCTTTCGCAGTATCAGCCCCAGCATTTT. Its translation: CASSQGAGLSQYQPQHF.

CDR3 coding DNA: TGCAGTGCTAGTAACAGGGTATACGAGCAGTACTTC. As protein: CSASNRVYEQYF. The chain couples TRBV20-1 to TRBJ2-7; TRBD1 might be the D (6 bases). CDR1 DFQATT and CDR2 SNEGSKA come from the germline V gene (reference sequence). V was clipped by 3 bases and J by 4 bases, with 10 bases between them. CDR3 size: 12 residues.

The sample holds many counts of this clonotype. The V call is TRBV30, the J call TRBJ1-2; D is possibly TRBD1 (5 bases). The CDR3 has 14 amino acids. CDR1 is GTSNPN and CDR2 is SVGIG in the germline V gene (reference sequence). V dropped 0 bases and J dropped 12 bases, with 20 bases sitting between them. CDR3 in amino acids: CAWSVERTGPQNTF. The CDR3 DNA follows: TGTGCCTGGAGTGTAGAACGGACGGGGCCTCAAAACACCTTC.

J is TRBJ2-7 and V is TRBV5-4; perhaps TRBD1 as D (7 bases). Trimming left V 2 bases short and J 7 bases short, with 13 bases between. The V gene's germline CDR1 is SGHNT and CDR2 YYREEE (reference sequence). The CDR3 sequence is 13 residues long. The CDR3 DNA is TGTGCCAGCAGCTTCACAGGGGCGGGGGAGCAGTACTTC. Its translation: CASSFTGAGEQYF.

This clonotype was counted at least ten times. This rearrangement joins TRBV7-2 to TRBJ1-5; D gene uncertain. Per germline, CDR1 SGHTA and CDR2 FQGNSA. The CDR3 consists of 15 residues. V was cut by 1 base and J by 7 bases, with 14 bases left in between. The CDR3 region has the DNA TGTGCCAGCAGCTTAGTGGCAGGAGGGTACCAGCCCCAGCATTTT. This translates into CASSLVAGGYQPQHF.

This clonotype was found many times. J is TRBJ2-2 and V is TRBV5-1; D may be TRBD2 (5 bases). CDR1 and CDR2 from the germline V gene are SGHRS and YFSETQ. V dropped 1 base and J dropped 3 bases, with 7 bases sitting between them. The CDR3 runs to 14 residues. This CDR3 is CASSLRGYTGELFF. The CDR3 DNA reads TGCGCCAGCAGCTTGAGAGGGTACACCGGGGAGCTGTTTTTT.

This clonotype appeared many times. The chain is built from TRBV6-6 and TRBJ2-2; no firm D call. The germline CDR1 and CDR2 sequences are MNHNY and SVGAGI (reference sequence). The CDR3 spans 15 residues. V was clipped by 0 bases and J by 0 bases, with 5 bases between them. CDR3 region: CASSYSRANTGELFF. The CDR3 DNA reads TGTGCCAGCAGTTACTCGAGAGCGAACACCGGGGAGCTGTTTTTT.